The clone carrying this T cell receptor beta chain came up many times. This entry comes from a study of T cells in Graves' hyperthyroidism and ophthalmopathy. What was amplified from RNA transcripts were TCR beta CDR3 regions. In the first-round RT-PCR of the TCR CDR3, the HTBI primer set was used. One entry per CDR3 protein, called by TCRdb with MiXCR from the multiplex PCR reads. This sample has 650,000 to 750,000 distinct CDR3 sequences, with 11% to 15% found just once. The germline CDR1 and CDR2 sequences are SNHLY and FYNNEI. The CDR3 has 15 amino acids. The ends were cut back, 3 bases at V and 4 bases at J, with 13 bases in the middle.

The TCR comes from a woman aged 18-29 years with Graves' hyperthyroidism. The sequencing sample was made of blood. The chain joins TRBV2 to TRBJ1-5; tentatively, D is TRBD1 (6 bases). Here the CDR3 reads CASSEGRRGNQPQHF. CDR3 nucleotides: TGTGCCAGCAGTGAGGGTAGGAGGGGGAATCAGCCCCAGCATTTT.